Sequencing of this TCR beta chain was carried out in a study of beta chain features in type 1 diabetes. Study-wide background: Investigators examined some 100 million sorted cells across all samples. Study findings and constraints: In every one of the four CD4+ subsets, TCRB CDR3s were moderately but significantly shorter in Type 1 diabetes patients.

This clone was picked up a small number of times. The antigen is undetermined. It was one heparinised blood draw, averaging around 110 mL, that each donor gave. V lost 0 bases to trimming and J lost 7 bases, with 4 bases between them. The CDR3 totals 12 residues. Germline V CDR1 and CDR2: SGHRS, YFSETQ. Since all of the isolated RNA was reverse transcribed, expressed TCRB transcripts were what got sequenced. Assay used: immunoSEQ multiplex PCR; TCRdb lists only in-frame clones, some missing. The sample has some 900,000 clones, roughly a sixth seen once; the top ten hold about 0.02%. The clonotype was recovered from a woman under 30 in good health. J is TRBJ2-2 and V is TRBV5-1, with D hard to call. The sequencing input was naive CD4+ T cells from blood. CDR3 nucleotides: TGCGCCAGCAGCTTGGGAGACGGGGAGCTGTTTTTT. As protein: CASSLGDGELFF. The variable domain in full, completed from reference TRBV5-1 and TRBJ2-2, reads KAGVTQTPRYLIKTRGQQVTLSCSPISGHRSVSWYQQTPGQGLQFLFEYFSETQRNKGNFPGRFSGRQFSNSRSEMNVSTLELGDSALYLCASSLGDGELFFGEGSRLTVL.